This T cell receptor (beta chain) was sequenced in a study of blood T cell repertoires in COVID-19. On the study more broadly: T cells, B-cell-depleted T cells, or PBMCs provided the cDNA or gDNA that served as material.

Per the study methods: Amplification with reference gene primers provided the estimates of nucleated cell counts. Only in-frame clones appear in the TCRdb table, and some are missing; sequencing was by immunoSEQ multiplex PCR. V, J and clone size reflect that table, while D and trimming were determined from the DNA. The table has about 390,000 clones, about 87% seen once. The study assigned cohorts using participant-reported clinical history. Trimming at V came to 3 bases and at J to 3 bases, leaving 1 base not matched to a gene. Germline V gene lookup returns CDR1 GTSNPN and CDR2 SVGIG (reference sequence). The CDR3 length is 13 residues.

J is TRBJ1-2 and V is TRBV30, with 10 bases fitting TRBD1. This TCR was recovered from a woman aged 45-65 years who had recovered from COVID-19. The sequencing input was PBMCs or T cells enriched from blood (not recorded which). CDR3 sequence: CAWRTGGYYGYTF. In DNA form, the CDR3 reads TGTGCCTGGAGGACAGGGGGCTACTATGGCTACACCTTC.